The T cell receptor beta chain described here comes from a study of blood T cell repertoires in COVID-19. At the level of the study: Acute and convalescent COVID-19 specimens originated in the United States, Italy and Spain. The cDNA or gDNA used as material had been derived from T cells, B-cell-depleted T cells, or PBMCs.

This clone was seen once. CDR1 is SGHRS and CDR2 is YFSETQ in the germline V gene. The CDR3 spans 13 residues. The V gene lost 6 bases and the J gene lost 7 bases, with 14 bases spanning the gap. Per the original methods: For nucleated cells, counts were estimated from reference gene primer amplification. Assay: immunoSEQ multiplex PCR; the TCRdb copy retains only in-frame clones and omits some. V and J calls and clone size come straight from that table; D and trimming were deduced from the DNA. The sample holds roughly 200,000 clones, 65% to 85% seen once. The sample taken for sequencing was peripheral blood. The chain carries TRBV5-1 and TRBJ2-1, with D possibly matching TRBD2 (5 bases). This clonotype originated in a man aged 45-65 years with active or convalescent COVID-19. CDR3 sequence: CASTEGLGNEQFF. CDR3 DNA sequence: TGCGCCAGCACCGAGGGTCTCGGTAATGAGCAGTTCTTC.